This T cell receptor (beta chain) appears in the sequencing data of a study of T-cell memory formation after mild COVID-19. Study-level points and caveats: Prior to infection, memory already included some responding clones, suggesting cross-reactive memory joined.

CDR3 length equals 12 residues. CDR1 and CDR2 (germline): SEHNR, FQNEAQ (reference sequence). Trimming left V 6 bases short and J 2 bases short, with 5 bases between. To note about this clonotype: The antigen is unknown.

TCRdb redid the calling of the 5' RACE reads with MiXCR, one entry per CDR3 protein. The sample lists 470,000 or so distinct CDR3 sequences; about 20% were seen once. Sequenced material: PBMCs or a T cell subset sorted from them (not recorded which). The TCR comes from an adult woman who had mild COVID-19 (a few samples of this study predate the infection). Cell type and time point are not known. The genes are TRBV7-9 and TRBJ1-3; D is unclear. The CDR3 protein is CASSDTGNTIYF. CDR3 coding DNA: TGTGCCAGCAGTGATACTGGAAACACCATATATTTT. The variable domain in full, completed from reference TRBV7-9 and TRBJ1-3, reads DTGVSQNPRHKITKRGQNVTFRCDPISEHNRLYWYRQTLGQGPEFLTYFQNEAQLEKSRLLSDRFSAERPKGSFSTLEIQRTEQGDSAMYLCASSDTGNTIYFGEGSWLTVV.